The 7 T cell receptor beta chains presented below share a single source sample, sequenced in a study of tissue T cells after allogeneic stem cell transplantation. Time point described: mouse harvest day 7 after allogeneic transplant. Mouse grafts combined 10^7 T-cell-depleted bone marrow cells with 10^6 splenic CD5+ T cells. Sequencing was performed with immunoSEQ multiplex PCR; in TCRdb, only in-frame clones are kept and a portion is missing. The sample consists of some 5,000 clones, roughly 56% of them appearing once. The sample was gut tissue. The receptors here all came from a female BALB/c mouse given C57BL/6 T cells with graft-versus-host disease after an allogeneic hematopoietic cell transplant.

As regards this clone: These gene names are mouse names. The read stops 1 residue short of the end of the CDR3; the missing end is completed from the germline J gene. V and J are TRBV16 and TRBJ2-7; 7 positions match TRBD2. CDR1 is SGHSA and CDR2 is FRNQAP in the germline V gene. V shed 3 bases, J shed 6 bases, and the junction held 5 bases outside the gene matches. CDR3 length equals 13 residues. The DNA read from the CDR3 is TGTGCAAGCAGCTTTTTGGGGGGAACTGAACAGTAC. Amino acid sequence: CASSFLGGTEQY. The full CDR3 sequence reads CASSFLGGTEQYF.

Remarks on this clone: Gene names are the mouse ones. The CDR3 goes on 1 residue after the read ends, and that part is filled in from the germline J gene. V is TRBV26 and J is TRBJ2-1, with no clear D. The CDR3 consists of 13 residues. The germline V gene encodes CDR1 KGHPV and CDR2 FQNQEV (reference sequence). V was trimmed by 3 bases and J by 3 bases, leaving 6 bases between them. Here the CDR3 reads CASSLASYAEQFF. The covered CDR3 bases are TGTGCCAGCAGTCTCGCCAGCTATGCTGAGCAGTTC.

This clone was counted only a few times. The listed genes are named as in mouse. The CDR3 goes on 1 residue after the read ends, and that part is filled in from the germline J gene. This chain links TRBV14 with TRBJ2-7; TRBD2 aligns across 10 bases. Trimming took 4 bases from V and 7 from J; bases not matched to a gene: 5. Per germline, CDR1 SGHDT and CDR2 FRDEAV. This CDR3 has 13 amino acids. The CDR3 DNA, read in part, is TGTGCCAGCAGTCCTGGGGGGGCGCTGGAACAGTAC. As protein: CASSPGGALEQY. The entire CDR3 is CASSPGGALEQYF. Based on the CDR3 plus reference TRBV14 and TRBJ2-7, the full variable domain is EAGVTQSPRYAVLQEGQAVSFWCDPISGHDTLYWYQQPRDQGPQLLVYFRDEAVIDNSQLPSDRFSAVRPKGTNSTLKIQSAKQGDTATYLCASSPGGALEQYFGPGTRLTVL.

This clone was counted a single time. The gene names given are mouse names. The sequenced fragment ends 1 residue before the CDR3 boundary, so the rest is inferred from the germline J gene. The rearrangement joins TRBV26 to TRBJ2-3; TRBD1 might be the D (6 bases). The length of the CDR3 is 16 residues. Trimming pared 0 bases from V and 0 bases from J, leaving 10 bases between. Germline CDR1 reads KGHPV; CDR2 reads FQNQEV (reference sequence). The CDR3 DNA, read in part, is TGTGCCAGCAGTCTGTCGACAGGTGTCAGTGCAGAAACGCTGTAT. Encoded protein: CASSLSTGVSAETLY. The whole CDR3 protein is CASSLSTGVSAETLYF.

A note on this clone: Gene names and germline refer to mouse. The read terminates 1 residue before the CDR3 end, so the remaining end is supplied by the germline J gene. V and J are TRBV13-3 and TRBJ2-5, with 10 bases identical to TRBD2. This CDR3 contains 15 residues. Germline V CDR1 and CDR2: NNHDY, SYVADS. J gave up 1 base and V 5 bases, and 4 bases lay outside the gene matches. The CDR3 sequence: CASSPDWGDQDTQYF. The sequenced part of the CDR3 DNA is TGTGCCAGCAGCCCCGACTGGGGGGACCAAGACACCCAGTAC. The variable domain in full, completed from reference TRBV13-3 and TRBJ2-5, reads EAAVTQSPRSKVAVTGGKVTLSCHQTNNHDYMYWYRQDTGHGLRLIHYSYVADSTEKGDIPDGYKASRPSQENFSLILELASLSQTAVYFCASSPDWGDQDTQYFGPGTRLLVL.

As to this clone: Any gene name here is a mouse gene name. The read halts 1 residue ahead of the CDR3 end, with the missing end drawn from the germline J gene. The chain carries TRBV12-1 and TRBJ2-5; D not certain. From germline, CDR1 is SGHSN and CDR2 HYEKVE. The CDR3 consists of 14 residues. V shed 0 bases and J shed 0 bases, with 6 bases lying between them. This chain's CDR3 is CASSLDFNQDTQYF. The DNA read from the CDR3 is TGTGCCAGCTCTCTCGACTTTAACCAAGACACCCAGTAC.

This clone was found a few times. Mouse germline and gene names are used. Read sequence stops 1 residue before the CDR3 end, and the germline J gene provides the missing end. V is TRBV13-1 and J is TRBJ1-3, with D hard to call. The CDR3 has 13 amino acids. V was shortened by 2 bases and J by 0 bases, with 3 bases between the two germline ends. Germline V gene sequence: CDR1 NSHNY, CDR2 SYGAGN. Here the CDR3 reads CASSESSGNTLYF. The sequenced CDR3 bases are TGTGCCAGCAGTGAGAGTTCTGGAAATACGCTCTAT.